This TCR beta chain was retrieved from a study of cytomegalovirus exposure and HLA in healthy donors. With 60 Vbeta and 13 Jbeta primers, the PCR was carried out. Clones were sequenced by immunoSEQ multiplex PCR, and TCRdb holds only the in-frame ones, with some missing. The sample has under 150,000 clones, 80% seen once. This CDR3 contains 16 residues. J lost 0 bases, V lost 0 bases, and 1 base had no gene match. CDR1 is SGHVS, CDR2 FNYEAQ, per germline. Sequenced: PBMCs. This rearrangement joins TRBV7-6 to TRBJ2-1; 8 positions agree with TRBD2. The clonotype originates from a woman aged 40 to 49 in good health and CMV-seronegative. CDR3 sequence: CASSLARGASYNEQFF. The CDR3, as DNA: TGTGCCAGCAGCTTAGCGCGGGGGGCCTCCTACAATGAGCAGTTCTTC.